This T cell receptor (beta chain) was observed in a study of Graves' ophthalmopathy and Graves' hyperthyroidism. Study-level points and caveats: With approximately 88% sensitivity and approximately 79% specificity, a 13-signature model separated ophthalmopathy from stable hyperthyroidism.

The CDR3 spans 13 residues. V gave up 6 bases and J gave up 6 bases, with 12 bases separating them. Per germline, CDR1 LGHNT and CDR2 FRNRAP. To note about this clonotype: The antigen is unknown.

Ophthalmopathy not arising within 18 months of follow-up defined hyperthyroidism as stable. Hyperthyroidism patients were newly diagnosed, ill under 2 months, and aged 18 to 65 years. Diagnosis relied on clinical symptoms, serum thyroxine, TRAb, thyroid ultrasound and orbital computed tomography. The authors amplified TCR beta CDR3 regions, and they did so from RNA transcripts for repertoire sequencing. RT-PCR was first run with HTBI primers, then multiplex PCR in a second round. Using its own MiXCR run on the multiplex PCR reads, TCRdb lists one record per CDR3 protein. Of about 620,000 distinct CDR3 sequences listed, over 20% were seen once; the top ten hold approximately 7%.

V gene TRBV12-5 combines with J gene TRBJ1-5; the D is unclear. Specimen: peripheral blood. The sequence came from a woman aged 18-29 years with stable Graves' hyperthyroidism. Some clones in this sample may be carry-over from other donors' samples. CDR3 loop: CASGEGRGQPQHF. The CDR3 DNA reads TGTGCTAGTGGGGAAGGTCGGGGTCAGCCCCAGCATTTT.